This passage covers 27 T cell receptor beta chains from one sample sequenced in a study of T cells in Graves' hyperthyroidism and ophthalmopathy. RNA transcripts served as the template for amplifying TCR beta CDR3 regions. HTBI primers were the set used in a first-round RT-PCR of the TCR CDR3. TCRdb re-called the multiplex PCR reads through MiXCR, storing one row per CDR3 protein. The repertoire holds 500,000 to 600,000 distinct CDR3 sequences, approximately 44% seen once, with more than 7.5% in the top ten. The source material was peripheral blood or thyroid tissue (not recorded which). These receptors were collected from a woman between 18 and 30 years old with Graves' hyperthyroidism.

The V and J genes are TRBV24-1 and TRBJ1-3, with D tentatively TRBD1 (5 bases). The CDR3 loop spans 15 amino acids. Germline V gene sequence: CDR1 KGHDR, CDR2 SFDVKD. With 9 bases removed from V and 8 bases from J, the gap between germline ends came to 22 bases. The CDR3 protein is CATGNGTYYGYTIYF. Here the CDR3 DNA reads TGTGCCACCGGAAATGGGACCTACTATGGCTACACCATATATTTT.

This chain uses TRBV15 with TRBJ2-6; a possible D gene is TRBD2 (5 bases). The CDR3 runs 17 residues. Germline V gene sequence: CDR1 LNHNV, CDR2 YYDKDF (reference sequence). Trimming removed 4 bases at V and 0 bases at J, with 13 bases between. CDR3 amino acids: CATSKLDTGSGANVLTF. The CDR3, as DNA: TGTGCCACCAGCAAACTAGATACGGGCTCTGGGGCCAACGTCCTGACTTTC.

This clonotype was counted only a few times. This rearrangement joins TRBV24-1 to TRBJ2-3; tentatively, D is TRBD1 (5 bases). The CDR3 has 16 amino acids. CDR1 and CDR2 (germline): KGHDR, SFDVKD. V dropped 2 bases and J dropped 4 bases, with 15 bases sitting between them. The CDR3 loop is CATSDSRRVVADTQYF. In DNA form, the CDR3 reads TGTGCCACCAGTGATTCTCGCAGGGTTGTGGCAGATACGCAGTATTTT.

In this sample, this clonotype turned up many times. For the CDR3, the DNA is TGCGCCAGCAGCTCAACACGGACTAGCGGGAGCTCCTCCTACGAGCAGTACTTC. Its translation is CASSSTRTSGSSSYEQYF. The V call is TRBV5-1, the J call TRBJ2-7, with 13 positions matching TRBD2. Germline V CDR1 and CDR2: SGHRS, YFSETQ. The length of the CDR3 is 18 residues. Losses at the gene ends were 3 bases for V and 0 bases for J; bases not matched to a gene: 9.

The chain joins TRBV24-1 to TRBJ2-1; D is unclear. The V and J ends lost 4 bases and 2 bases respectively, with 8 bases between them. CDR1 and CDR2 from the germline V gene are KGHDR and SFDVKD. The CDR3 has 14 amino acids. The CDR3 spells CATSESPAYNEQFF. CDR3 DNA: TGTGCCACCAGTGAATCCCCTGCCTACAATGAGCAGTTCTTC.

This clonotype was detected many times. CDR3 in DNA: TGTGCCAGCAGTGAAGATGAGGAGCCCCAGCATTTT. This codes for CASSEDEEPQHF. This chain uses TRBV2 with TRBJ1-5; no firm D call. The CDR3 has 12 amino acids. Germline values: CDR1 SNHLY, CDR2 FYNNEI. The V and J ends lost 1 base and 8 bases respectively, with 6 bases between them.

This clonotype was counted at least ten times. The chain employs TRBV2 and TRBJ1-2, with no clear D. The CDR3 sequence is 11 residues long. Germline V gives CDR1 SNHLY, CDR2 FYNNEI. Deletions cut 6 bases from V and 8 bases from J, with 10 bases between. The CDR3 bases are TGTGCCAGCAGAAAGGAGTACGGCTACACCTTC. Protein: CASRKEYGYTF.

The chain combines TRBV7-6 with TRBJ2-7; no reliable D call. The length of the CDR3 is 13 residues. Trimming took 8 bases from V and 7 from J, leaving 18 bases between them. Germline CDR1 reads SGHVS; CDR2 reads FNYEAQ. Here the CDR3 DNA reads TGTGCCAGCTCTTCCCCTGGGTACAATGAGCAGTACTTC. It encodes CASSSPGYNEQYF. The full variable domain, rest sourced from reference TRBV7-6 and TRBJ2-7, is GAGVSQSPRYKVTKRGQDVALRCDPISGHVSLYWYRQALGQGPEFLTYFNYEAQQDKSGLPNDRFSAERPEGSISTLTIQRTEQRDSAMYRCASSSPGYNEQYFGPGTRLTVT.

The chain couples TRBV20-1 to TRBJ2-7; TRBD2 matches 9 bases. V shed 0 bases and J 7 bases; nucleotides not matched to a gene: 10. In germline, CDR1 is DFQATT, CDR2 SNEGSKA (reference sequence). This CDR3 is 15 amino acids long. The CDR3 is CSARDWLAGNNEQYF. CDR3 sequence (DNA): TGCAGTGCTAGAGATTGGCTAGCGGGGAACAATGAGCAGTACTTC.

This clonotype was counted only a few times. The CDR3 region has the DNA TGTGCCAGCAGCTGGTCGTCGGGGACAGACGATAATTCACCCCTCCACTTT. This translates into CASSWSSGTDDNSPLHF. This sequence joins TRBV7-2 and TRBJ1-6; 7 positions agree with TRBD1. Trimming at V came to 4 bases and at J to 5 bases, leaving 11 bases not matched to a gene. The CDR3 runs to 17 residues. Germline values: CDR1 SGHTA, CDR2 FQGNSA.

This clonotype was counted many times. The V and J genes are TRBV5-1 and TRBJ1-1; 7 bases align to TRBD1. Germline V gene lookup returns CDR1 SGHRS and CDR2 YFSETQ. J lost 4 bases, V lost 8 bases, and 11 bases had no gene match. The CDR3 spans 14 residues. CDR3 region: CASTLTGQGTEAFF. The CDR3 DNA reads as TGCGCCAGTACCCTGACAGGGCAGGGCACTGAAGCTTTCTTT.

To note about this clonotype: A clone one base away is much larger, so this may be a read error. The chain couples TRBV10-3 to TRBJ2-7; no definite D call. Germline values: CDR1 ENHRY, CDR2 SYGVKD. Trimming took 10 bases from V and 6 from J, leaving 25 bases between them. The CDR3 length is 15 residues. The CDR3 region is CASSQVLAEAREQYF. The CDR3 region has the DNA TGTGCCAGCAGCCAAGTTTTGGCGGAAGCCCGCGAGCAGTACTTC.

This clonotype was observed at least ten times. The J gene is TRBJ2-7, the V gene TRBV20-1; 7 positions match TRBD1. CDR1 is DFQATT and CDR2 is SNEGSKA in the germline V gene (reference sequence). V trimming: 4 bases; J trimming: 7 bases; junction bases outside the gene matches: 7. The CDR3 totals 12 residues. The CDR3 reads CSANRGQGEQYF. CDR3 sequence (DNA): TGCAGTGCTAATAGGGGGCAAGGGGAGCAGTACTTC.

This clonotype was counted many times. The chain couples TRBV7-9 to TRBJ1-2; 7 positions agree with TRBD1. The ends lost 2 bases at V and 6 bases at J; junction bases unmatched: 9. The length of the CDR3 is 15 residues. Germline values: CDR1 SEHNR, CDR2 FQNEAQ (reference sequence). This CDR3 reads CASSLPTGWLNGYTF. The CDR3 DNA follows: TGTGCCAGCAGCTTACCGACAGGGTGGTTAAATGGCTACACCTTC.

This clonotype has only a few counts. The V call is TRBV6-2 or TRBV6-3, the J call TRBJ1-3; no reliable D call. V shed 2 bases and J shed 0 bases, with 11 bases lying between them. Germline V gene lookup returns CDR1 MNHEY and CDR2 SVGEGT. This CDR3 spans 16 amino acids. CDR3 sequence: CASSYRRPSSGNTIYF. The CDR3 DNA is TGTGCCAGCAGTTACCGGCGTCCGAGCTCTGGAAACACCATATATTTT.

The chain uses TRBV7-3 and TRBJ2-1, with 8 bases fitting TRBD2. CDR3 length equals 15 residues. V trimming: 5 bases; J trimming: 8 bases; junction bases outside the gene matches: 11. Germline CDR1 SGHTA, CDR2 FQGTGA. The chain's CDR3 is CASSQGAGVVYEQFF. CDR3 in DNA: TGTGCCAGCAGCCAAGGAGCGGGAGTCGTTTATGAGCAGTTCTTC.

To note about this clonotype: The missing conserved phenylalanine or tryptophan at the end of this CDR3 makes a read error likely. The chain carries TRBV29-1 and TRBJ2-7; 9 nucleotides match TRBD2. CDR1 is SQVTM, CDR2 ANQGSEA, per germline. Trimming at V came to 3 bases and at J to 9 bases, leaving 12 bases not matched to a gene. There are 14 residues in the CDR3. The CDR3 bases are TGCAGCGTTGAGTCTAGCGGGAAGGGAGATACGCAGTACTAC. Residues: CSVESSGKGDTQYY.

There are a few counts of this clonotype. The junction departs from germline at one end; a sequencing error may be responsible. The J gene is TRBJ1-1, the V gene TRBV7-9; D is unresolved. The CDR3 is 9 residues long. CDR1 and CDR2 from the germline V gene are SEHNR and FQNEAQ (reference sequence). CDR3 DNA: TGTGCCAGCAGCCCCCAGGCCGGGTTT. This codes for CASSPQAGF.

This clonotype was seen many times. The V call is TRBV5-1, the J call TRBJ2-7; TRBD2 matches 7 bases. CDR3 size: 13 residues. In germline, CDR1 is SGHRS, CDR2 YFSETQ. Losses at the gene ends were 7 bases for V and 3 bases for J; bases not matched to a gene: 7. The CDR3 coding sequence is TGCGCCAGCTCCCTAGCGGCATACTACGAGCAGTACTTC. It is translated as CASSLAAYYEQYF.

The sample holds many counts of this clonotype. The chain links TRBV12-3 or TRBV12-4 to TRBJ1-5; D gene uncertain. This CDR3 region has 15 residues. V was trimmed by 3 bases and J by 4 bases, leaving 13 bases between them. In DNA, the CDR3 is TGTGCCAGCAGTTTCTCTGTCTCGGGAAATCAGCCCCAGCATTTT. It encodes CASSFSVSGNQPQHF.

The gene calls are TRBV4-1 and TRBJ1-2, with a weak D call TRBD1 (5 bases). The ends were cut back, 3 bases at V and 2 bases at J, with 19 bases in the middle. Germline loops: CDR1 MGHRA, CDR2 YSYEKL. This CDR3 has 17 residues. CDR3 sequence (DNA): TGCGCCAGCAGCCACCCCAGGGAGAGGGGAAGGAACTATGGCTACACCTTC. Protein product: CASSHPRERGRNYGYTF.

This clonotype has a count of ten or more. V and J are TRBV12-3 or TRBV12-4 and TRBJ2-5; no clear D gene. The CDR3 runs to 15 residues. Deletions cut 1 base from V and 5 bases from J, with 14 bases between. The CDR3 DNA is TGTGCCAGCAGTTTAGTAGCAGGTGAAGTTGAGACCCAGTACTTC. This encodes CASSLVAGEVETQYF.

This clonotype was seen repeatedly, ten times or more. This chain connects TRBV27 to TRBJ1-2, with 10 bases aligning to TRBD1. The CDR3 consists of 14 residues. The trim removed 6 bases at V and 9 bases at J, leaving 10 bases unmatched. CDR1 is MNHEY and CDR2 is SMNVEV in the germline V gene (reference sequence). The CDR3 reads CASRGQGGVARYTF. The CDR3 bases are TGTGCCAGCAGAGGACAGGGGGGGGTCGCTCGCTACACCTTC.

This clonotype was picked up a small number of times. J is TRBJ2-7 and V is TRBV5-4; a possible D gene is TRBD1 (6 bases). The CDR3 has 15 amino acids. Trimming took 2 bases from V and 5 from J, leaving 17 bases between them. Germline V gene data show CDR1 as SGHNT and CDR2 as YYREEE (reference sequence). The CDR3 sequence is CASSFGGRIQDEQYF. As DNA, the CDR3 is TGTGCCAGCAGCTTTGGGGGCCGGATTCAGGACGAGCAGTACTTC.

This rearrangement joins TRBV29-1 to TRBJ2-7, with 11 bases identical to TRBD1. After removal of 5 bases from V and 5 bases from J, the junction contained 2 bases not matched to a gene. The CDR3 contains 12 residues. Germline loops: CDR1 SQVTM, CDR2 ANQGSEA. The CDR3: CSVWTGGNEQYF. For the CDR3, the DNA is TGCAGCGTTTGGACAGGGGGCAACGAGCAGTACTTC.

In its sample, this clonotype was seen many times. This chain uses TRBV7-3 with TRBJ2-7; 8 bases agree with TRBD2. With V trimmed by 2 bases and J by 5 bases, 2 bases remained unmatched. The CDR3 has 13 amino acids. Germline V gene lookup returns CDR1 SGHTA and CDR2 FQGTGA. DNA of the CDR3: TGTGCCAGCAGCTTAGGACTAGCCCACGAGCAGTACTTC. Its protein product is CASSLGLAHEQYF.

In this sample, this clonotype turned up many times. V usage is TRBV15 and J usage is TRBJ2-1, with TRBD1 matching 7 bases. Germline lookup yields CDR1 LNHNV and CDR2 YYDKDF (reference sequence). Unmatched junction bases numbered 5, after V lost 4 bases and J lost 5 bases. The length of the CDR3 is 14 residues. CDR3 in DNA: TGTGCCACCAGCATCGGGGACAGTGACAATGAGCAGTTCTTC. It translates to CATSIGDSDNEQFF.